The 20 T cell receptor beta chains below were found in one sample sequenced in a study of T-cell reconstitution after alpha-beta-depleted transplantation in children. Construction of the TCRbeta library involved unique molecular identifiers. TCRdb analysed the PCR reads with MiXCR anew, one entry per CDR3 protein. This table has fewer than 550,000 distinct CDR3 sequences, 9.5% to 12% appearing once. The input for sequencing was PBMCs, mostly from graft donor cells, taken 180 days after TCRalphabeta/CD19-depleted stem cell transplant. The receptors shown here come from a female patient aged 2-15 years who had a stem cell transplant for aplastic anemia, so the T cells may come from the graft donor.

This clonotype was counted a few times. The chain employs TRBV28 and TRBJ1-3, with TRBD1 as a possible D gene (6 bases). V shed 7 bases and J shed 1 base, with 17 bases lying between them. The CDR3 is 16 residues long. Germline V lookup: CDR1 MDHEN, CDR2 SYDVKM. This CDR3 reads CASKRPRGASGNTIYF. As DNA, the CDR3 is TGTGCCAGCAAACGGCCTCGGGGGGCATCTGGAAACACCATATATTTT.

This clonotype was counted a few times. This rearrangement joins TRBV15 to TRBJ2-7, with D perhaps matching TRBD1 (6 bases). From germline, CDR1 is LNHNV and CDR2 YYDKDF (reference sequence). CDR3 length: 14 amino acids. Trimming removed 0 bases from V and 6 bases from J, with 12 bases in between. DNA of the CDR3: TGTGCCACCAGCAGAGACTTCGGGACATCCGAGCAGTACGTC. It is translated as CATSRDFGTSEQYV.

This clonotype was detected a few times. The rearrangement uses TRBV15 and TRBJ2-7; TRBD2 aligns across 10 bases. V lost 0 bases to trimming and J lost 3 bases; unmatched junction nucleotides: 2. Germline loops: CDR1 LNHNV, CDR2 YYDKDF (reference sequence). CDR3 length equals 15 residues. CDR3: CATSRDTSGNYEQYF. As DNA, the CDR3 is TGTGCCACCAGCAGAGATACTAGCGGGAACTACGAGCAGTACTTC.

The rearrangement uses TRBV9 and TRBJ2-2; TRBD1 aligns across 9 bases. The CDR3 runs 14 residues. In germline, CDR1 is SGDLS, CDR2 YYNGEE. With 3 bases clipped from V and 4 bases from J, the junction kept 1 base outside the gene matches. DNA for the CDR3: TGTGCCAGCAGCGGACAGGGGGGCACCGGGGAGCTGTTTTTT. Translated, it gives CASSGQGGTGELFF.

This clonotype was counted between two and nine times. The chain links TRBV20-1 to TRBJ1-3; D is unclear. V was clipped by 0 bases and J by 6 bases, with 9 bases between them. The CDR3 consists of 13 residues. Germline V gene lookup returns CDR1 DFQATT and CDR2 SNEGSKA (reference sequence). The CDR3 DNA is TGCAGTGCTAGAGACAGTAGGGCAAACACCATATATTTT. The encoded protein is CSARDSRANTIYF.

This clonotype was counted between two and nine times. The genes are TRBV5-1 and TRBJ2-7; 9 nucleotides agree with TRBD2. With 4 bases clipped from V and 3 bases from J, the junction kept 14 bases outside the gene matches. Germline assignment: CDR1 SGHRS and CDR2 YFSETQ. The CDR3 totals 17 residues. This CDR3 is CASSTGTSPWGYYEQYF. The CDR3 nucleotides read TGCGCCAGCAGCACCGGGACTAGCCCTTGGGGATACTACGAGCAGTACTTC.

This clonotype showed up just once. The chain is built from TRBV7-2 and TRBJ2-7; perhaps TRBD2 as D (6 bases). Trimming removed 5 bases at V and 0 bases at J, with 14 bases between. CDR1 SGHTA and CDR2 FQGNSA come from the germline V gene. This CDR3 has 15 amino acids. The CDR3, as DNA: TGTGCCAGCAGCGGGGGGACTTCTAGCTCCTACGAGCAGTACTTC. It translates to CASSGGTSSSYEQYF.

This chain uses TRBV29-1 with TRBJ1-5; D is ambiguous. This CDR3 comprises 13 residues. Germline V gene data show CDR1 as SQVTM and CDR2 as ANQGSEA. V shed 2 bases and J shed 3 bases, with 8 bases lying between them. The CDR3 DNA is TGCAGCGTTGAACTGGGAACCAATCAGCCCCAGCATTTT. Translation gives CSVELGTNQPQHF.

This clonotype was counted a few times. This CDR3 reads CASSLGTGASTDTQYF. DNA of the CDR3: TGCGCCAGCAGCTTGGGGACAGGGGCGAGCACAGATACGCAGTATTTT. This chain joins TRBV5-1 and TRBJ2-3; 9 positions match TRBD1. Germline loops: CDR1 SGHRS, CDR2 YFSETQ. This CDR3 contains 16 residues. Trimming at V came to 0 bases and at J to 0 bases, leaving 2 bases not matched to a gene.

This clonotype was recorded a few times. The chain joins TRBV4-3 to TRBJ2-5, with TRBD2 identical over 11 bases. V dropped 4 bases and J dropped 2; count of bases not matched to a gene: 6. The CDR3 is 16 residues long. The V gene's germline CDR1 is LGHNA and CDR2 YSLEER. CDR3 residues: CASSRSSSGRQETQYF. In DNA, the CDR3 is TGCGCCAGCAGCCGCAGTTCTAGCGGGAGGCAAGAGACCCAGTACTTC.

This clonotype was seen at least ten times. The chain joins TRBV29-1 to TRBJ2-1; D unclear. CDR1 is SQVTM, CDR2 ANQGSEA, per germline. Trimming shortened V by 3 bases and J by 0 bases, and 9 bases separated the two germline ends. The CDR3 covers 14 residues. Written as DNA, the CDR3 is TGCAGCGTTGAGGCCAGTAGCTCCTACAATGAGCAGTTCTTC. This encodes CSVEASSSYNEQFF.

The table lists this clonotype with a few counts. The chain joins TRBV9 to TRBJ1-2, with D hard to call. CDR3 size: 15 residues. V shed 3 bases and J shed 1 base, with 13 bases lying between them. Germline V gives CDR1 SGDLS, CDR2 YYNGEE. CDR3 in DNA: TGTGCCAGCAGCGCCGAAGCTCAGAGTAACTATGGCTACACCTTC. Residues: CASSAEAQSNYGYTF.

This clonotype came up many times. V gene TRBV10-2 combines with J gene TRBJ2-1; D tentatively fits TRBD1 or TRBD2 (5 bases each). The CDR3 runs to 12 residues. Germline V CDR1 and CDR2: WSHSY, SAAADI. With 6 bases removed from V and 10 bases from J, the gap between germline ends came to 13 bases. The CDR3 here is CASSFEGWEQFF. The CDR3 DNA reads TGCGCCAGCAGCTTTGAGGGGTGGGAGCAGTTCTTC.

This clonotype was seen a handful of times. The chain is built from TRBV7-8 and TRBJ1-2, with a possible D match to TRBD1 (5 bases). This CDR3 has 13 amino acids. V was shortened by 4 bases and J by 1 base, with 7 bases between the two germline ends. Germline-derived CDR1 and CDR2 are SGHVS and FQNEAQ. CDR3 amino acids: CASSSDNNYGYTF. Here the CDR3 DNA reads TGTGCCAGCAGCTCGGACAATAACTATGGCTACACCTTC.

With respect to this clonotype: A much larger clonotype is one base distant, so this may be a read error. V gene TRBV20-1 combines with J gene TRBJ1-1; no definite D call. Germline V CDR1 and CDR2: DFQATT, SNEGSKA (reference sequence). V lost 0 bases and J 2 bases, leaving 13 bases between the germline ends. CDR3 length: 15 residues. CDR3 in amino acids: CSARDEGGGNTEAFF. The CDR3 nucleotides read TGCAGTGCTAGAGATGAGGGAGGCGGAAACACTGAAGCTTTCTTT.

Here the CDR3 reads CASSKPPIGRISYNEQFF. The CDR3 DNA follows: TGTGCCAGTAGTAAGCCCCCGATCGGGAGGATCTCCTACAATGAGCAGTTCTTC. The chain recombines TRBV19 with TRBJ2-1, with 7 positions matching TRBD2. Trimming removed 4 bases from V and 0 bases from J; junction bases left unmatched: 12. Germline CDR1 is LNHDA and CDR2 is SQIVND (reference sequence). This CDR3 is built from 18 residues. Based on the CDR3 plus reference TRBV19 and TRBJ2-1, the full variable domain is DGGITQSPKYLFRKEGQNVTLSCEQNLNHDAMYWYRQDPGQGLRLIYYSQIVNDFQKGDIAEGYSVSREKKESFPLTVTSAQKNPTAFYLCASSKPPIGRISYNEQFFGPGTRLTVL.

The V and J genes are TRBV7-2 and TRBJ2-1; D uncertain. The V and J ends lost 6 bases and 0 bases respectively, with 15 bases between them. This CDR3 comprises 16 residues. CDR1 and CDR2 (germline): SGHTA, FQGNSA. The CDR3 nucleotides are TGTGCCAGCAGTTCCCTAGGGATTTTCTCCTACAATGAGCAGTTCTTC. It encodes CASSSLGIFSYNEQFF. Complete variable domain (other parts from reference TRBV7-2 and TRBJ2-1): GAGVSQSPSNKVTEKGKDVELRCDPISGHTALYWYRQSLGQGLEFLIYFQGNSAPDKSGLPSDRFSAERTGGSVSTLTIQRTQQEDSAVYLCASSSLGIFSYNEQFFGPGTRLTVL.

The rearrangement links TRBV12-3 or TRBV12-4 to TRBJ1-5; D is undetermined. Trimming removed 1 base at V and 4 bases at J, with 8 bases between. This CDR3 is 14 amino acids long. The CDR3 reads CASSLGSLNQPQHF. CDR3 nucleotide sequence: TGTGCCAGCAGTTTAGGAAGTCTAAATCAGCCCCAGCATTTT.

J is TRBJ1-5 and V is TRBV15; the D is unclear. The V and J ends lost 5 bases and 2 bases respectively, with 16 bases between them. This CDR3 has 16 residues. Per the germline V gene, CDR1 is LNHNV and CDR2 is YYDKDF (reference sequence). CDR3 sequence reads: CATSPRNAVGNQPQHF. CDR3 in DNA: TGTGCCACCAGCCCCAGAAATGCCGTGGGCAATCAGCCCCAGCATTTT.

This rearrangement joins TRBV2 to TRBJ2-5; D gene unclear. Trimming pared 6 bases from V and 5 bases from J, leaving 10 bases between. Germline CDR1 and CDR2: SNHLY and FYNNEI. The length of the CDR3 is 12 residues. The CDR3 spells CASSAIRETQYF. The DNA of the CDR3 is TGTGCCAGCAGCGCTATCAGGGAGACCCAGTACTTC.